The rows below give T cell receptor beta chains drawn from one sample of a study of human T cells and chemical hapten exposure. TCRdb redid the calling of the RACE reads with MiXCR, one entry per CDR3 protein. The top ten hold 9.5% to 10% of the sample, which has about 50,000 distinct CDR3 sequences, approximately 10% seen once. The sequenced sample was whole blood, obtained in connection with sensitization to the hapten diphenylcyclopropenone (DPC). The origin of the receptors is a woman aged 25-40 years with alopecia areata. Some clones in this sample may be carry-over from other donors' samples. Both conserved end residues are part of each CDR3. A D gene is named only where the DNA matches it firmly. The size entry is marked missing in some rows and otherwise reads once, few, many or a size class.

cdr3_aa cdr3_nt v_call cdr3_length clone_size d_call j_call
CASSKAQGKVSYTEAFF TGTGCCAGCAGCAAAGCGCAGGGAAAAGTCTCATACACTGAAGCTTTCTTT TRBV21-1 17 many . TRBJ1-1
CASSRTLDPRNYGYTF TGCGCCAGCAGCCGGACATTGGATCCTCGTAACTATGGCTACACCTTC TRBV5-1 16 few . TRBJ1-2
CSAVRSYRVDNEQFF TGCAGCGCTGTCCGGTCTTACAGAGTGGACAATGAGCAGTTCTTC TRBV29-1 15 few . TRBJ2-1
CASSPRHGRPYNEQFF TGTGCCAGCAGTCCGAGACATGGGCGCCCCTACAATGAGCAGTTCTTC TRBV6-2/TRBV6-3 16 . . TRBJ2-1
CASSEETSGGCADTQYF TGTGCCAGCAGTGAGGAGACTAGCGGGGGGTGTGCAGATACGCAGTATTTT TRBV25-1 17 few TRBD2 TRBJ2-3
CASSLNPGLVGYTF TGTGCCAGCAGTTTAAATCCAGGGCTTGTTGGCTACACCTTC TRBV27 14 few . TRBJ1-2
CASSFRLPDTQYF TGTGCCAGCAGCTTTCGCCTGCCTGATACGCAGTATTTT TRBV6-2/TRBV6-3 13 few . TRBJ2-3
CSAMGVPYEQYF TGCAGTGCTATGGGGGTGCCCTACGAGCAGTACTTC TRBV20-1 12 . . TRBJ2-7
CASSPRQTYEQYF TGTGCCAGCAGCCCTCGACAGACCTACGAGCAGTACTTC TRBV7-2 13 . . TRBJ2-7
CASSSRGPETQYF TGTGCCAGCAGCTCGCGGGGGCCCGAGACCCAGTACTTC TRBV7-9 13 . . TRBJ2-5
CSVEEMGTSYGYTF TGCAGCGTTGAAGAAATGGGGACGAGCTATGGCTACACCTTC TRBV29-1 14 many . TRBJ1-2
CASSLKGPGELFF TGTGCCAGCAGCTTGAAGGGACCCGGGGAGCTGTTTTTT TRBV5-4 13 . . TRBJ2-2
CASSLGGGNQPQHF TGTGCCAGCAGTTTAGGAGGGGGAAATCAGCCCCAGCATTTT TRBV12-3/TRBV12-4 14 many . TRBJ1-5
CASTTVLGNQPQHF TGTGCCAGTACGACGGTCTTGGGCAATCAGCCCCAGCATTTT TRBV28 14 few . TRBJ1-5
CASIRTEDTQYF TGTGCCAGCATCAGAACGGAGGATACGCAGTATTTT TRBV2 12 many . TRBJ2-3
CAWRADYNEQFF TGTGCCTGGAGGGCCGACTACAATGAGCAGTTCTTC TRBV30 12 many . TRBJ2-1
CASSLRSREGEKLFF TGCGCCAGCAGCTTGCGTTCCAGGGAAGGTGAAAAACTGTTTTTT TRBV5-1 15 many . TRBJ1-4
CSARNPLNTEAFF TGCAGTGCTAGGAATCCTTTGAACACTGAAGCTTTCTTT TRBV20-1 13 many . TRBJ1-1
CASTIGAVTGANVLTF TGTGCCAGTACTATAGGGGCCGTGACTGGGGCCAACGTCCTGACTTTC TRBV19 16 few . TRBJ2-6
CSVEERTSNGELFF TGCAGCGTTGAAGAGCGGACCTCCAACGGGGAGCTGTTTTTT TRBV29-1 14 . . TRBJ2-2
CATRTEVMNTEAFF TGTGCCACCCGGACGGAAGTCATGAACACTGAAGCTTTCTTT TRBV2 14 . . TRBJ1-1
CASSSGGRGTEAFF TGTGCCAGCAGTTCTGGGGGCAGGGGAACTGAAGCTTTCTTT TRBV28 14 many . TRBJ1-1
CASSIDGSRGYGYTF TGTGCCAGTAGTATAGATGGGTCAAGAGGCTATGGCTACACCTTC TRBV19 15 few . TRBJ1-2
CASSLAGDINEKLFF TGTGCCAGCAGCTTAGCGGGGGACATTAATGAAAAACTGTTTTTT TRBV13 15 many . TRBJ1-4
CASSLGGNTEAFF TGTGCCAGCTCCCTAGGGGGGAACACTGAAGCTTTCTTT TRBV18 13 many . TRBJ1-1
CASSPDRGQDEQYF TGTGCCAGCAGTCCAGACAGGGGGCAAGACGAGCAGTACTTC TRBV28 14 few TRBD1 TRBJ2-7
CASSSEGGRADTQYF TGTGCCAGCAGCTCCGAGGGGGGGCGTGCAGATACGCAGTATTTT TRBV5-4 15 few . TRBJ2-3
CASSQSRGVNTQYF TGCGCCAGCAGCCAATCACGGGGGGTTAATACGCAGTATTTT TRBV4-3 14 few TRBD2 TRBJ2-3
CASSYGVSFMNTEAFF TGTGCCAGCAGTTACGGCGTCAGCTTCATGAACACTGAAGCTTTCTTT TRBV6-5 16 many . TRBJ1-1
CASSPPYRGVNYGYTF TGTGCCAGCTCACCCCCTTACAGGGGAGTCAACTATGGCTACACCTTC TRBV18 16 many TRBD1 TRBJ1-2
CASSSGQGNEKLFF TGTGCCAGCAGCTCAGGACAGGGAAATGAAAAACTGTTTTTT TRBV5-5 14 many TRBD1 TRBJ1-4
CSARDPAGGPHSSYEQYF TGCAGTGCTAGAGATCCAGCGGGGGGCCCACATAGCTCCTACGAGCAGTACTTC TRBV20-1 18 few TRBD2 TRBJ2-7
CASSLRGYGANVLTF TGTGCCAGCAGCCTCAGGGGGTACGGGGCCAACGTCCTGACTTTC TRBV7-8 15 few TRBD1 TRBJ2-6
CAISESSWGLGTDTQYF TGTGCCATCAGTGAGTCGTCTTGGGGGCTAGGCACAGATACGCAGTATTTT TRBV10-3 17 few . TRBJ2-3
CASSPTASYEQYF TGTGCCAGCAGCCCGACAGCCTCCTACGAGCAGTACTTC TRBV7-9 13 few . TRBJ2-7
CASSYSVSGVTDTQYF TGTGCCAGCAGTTACTCGGTTAGCGGGGTCACAGATACGCAGTATTTT TRBV6-2/TRBV6-3 16 few TRBD2 TRBJ2-3
CASNSRGGGDTEAFF TGTGCCAGCAACTCGAGAGGGGGAGGGGACACTGAAGCTTTCTTT TRBV6-2/TRBV6-3 15 few . TRBJ1-1
CASSSPGQGWSQPQHF TGTGCCAGCAGTTCACCGGGACAGGGCTGGTCTCAGCCCCAGCATTTT TRBV12-3/TRBV12-4 16 few TRBD1 TRBJ1-5
CSARAFSGGLSYNEQFF TGCAGTGCTAGGGCCTTTAGCGGGGGTCTCTCCTACAATGAGCAGTTCTTC TRBV20-1 17 many TRBD2 TRBJ2-1
CASSVRQGAHTEAFF TGTGCCAGCAGCGTTAGGCAGGGGGCACACACTGAAGCTTTCTTT TRBV11-2 15 many TRBD1 TRBJ1-1
CASSLGMVGDQPQHF TGTGCCAGCAGCTTAGGAATGGTCGGGGATCAGCCCCAGCATTTT TRBV7-2 15 many . TRBJ1-5
CASSSTTVNYGYTF TGTGCCAGCAGCTCAACGACAGTGAACTATGGCTACACCTTC TRBV7-9 14 . . TRBJ1-2
CASSYGGEKETQYF TGTGCCAGCAGTTACGGGGGGGAGAAAGAGACCCAGTACTTC TRBV6-5 14 few TRBD2 TRBJ2-5